What follows describes a single T cell receptor (beta chain). This CDR3 is 15 amino acids long. Germline loops: CDR1 ENHRY, CDR2 SYGVKD. The V gene end was trimmed by 8 bases and the J gene end by 4 bases; junction bases not matched to a gene: 12. Libraries were prepared by immunoSEQ multiplex PCR; TCRdb keeps only in-frame clonotypes and omits some of them. The sample consists of about 130,000 clones, around four fifths of them appearing once. The entry originates in a study of blood T cell repertoires in COVID-19. V usage is TRBV10-3 and J usage is TRBJ2-7, with 9 bases aligning to TRBD1. The sequenced sample consisted of peripheral blood. The receptor's source is a human donor in a cohort sampled during active COVID-19. Written as DNA, the CDR3 is TGTGCCATCGGCCGGGACAGGGTCCAACTTTACGAGCAGTACTTC. Protein: CAIGRDRVQLYEQYF.